This T cell receptor beta chain was observed in a study of cytomegalovirus exposure and HLA in healthy donors. CDR1 is MNHEY, CDR2 SMNVEV, per germline (reference sequence). The CDR3 is 15 amino acids. V gave up 4 bases and J gave up 4 bases; unmatched junction bases: 9. In the PCR, 60 Vbeta and 13 Jbeta primers were used. The repertoire was sequenced with immunoSEQ multiplex PCR; TCRdb's copy has only in-frame clones and lacks some. The sample has 100,000 to 150,000 clones, approximately 80% seen once; the top ten hold around 4%. Comment on this clone: Additional DNA sequences in this sample encode the identical CDR3.

The rearrangement uses TRBV27 and TRBJ1-2, with TRBD1 identical over 7 bases. The receptor was derived from a man aged 35-49 years in good health and CMV-seronegative. The sample was PBMCs. The CDR3 bases are TGTGCCAGCAGTTCCCATCAGGGGGTAGTCTATGGCTACACCTTC. Translated, it gives CASSSHQGVVYGYTF.